Following are 27 T cell receptor beta chains from one sample sequenced in a study of cytomegalovirus exposure and HLA in healthy donors. This PCR relied on a set of 60 Vbeta primers and 13 Jbeta primers. This table comes from immunoSEQ multiplex PCR, and its TCRdb copy is limited to in-frame clones, with some not included. This sample yields 210,000 or so clones, of which around 81% are seen a single time; roughly a tenth belongs to the top ten. The sequenced material came from PBMCs. Receptor source: a woman between 50 and 59 years old in good health and CMV-seropositive.

This sequence joins TRBV19 and TRBJ1-1, with D unclear. Germline V CDR1 and CDR2: LNHDA, SQIVND (reference sequence). V was clipped by 3 bases and J by 4 bases, with 9 bases between them. This CDR3 is built from 13 residues. This chain's CDR3 is CASSISLATEAFF. CDR3 nucleotide sequence: TGTGCCAGTAGTATCTCATTGGCCACTGAAGCTTTCTTT. The complete variable domain, with remaining parts taken from reference TRBV19 and TRBJ1-1, reads DGGITQSPKYLFRKEGQNVTLSCEQNLNHDAMYWYRQDPGQGLRLIYYSQIVNDFQKGDIAEGYSVSREKKESFPLTVTSAQKNPTAFYLCASSISLATEAFFGQGTRLTVV.

The genes are TRBV30 and TRBJ2-3, with D unresolved. Trimming shortened V by 4 bases and J by 1 base, and 6 bases separated the two germline ends. The CDR3 is 12 residues long. Germline-derived CDR1 and CDR2 are GTSNPN and SVGIG (reference sequence). The DNA for the CDR3 is TGTGCCTGGACCCGAGGCACAGATACGCAGTATTTT. Translating it yields CAWTRGTDTQYF. Looking up the rest from reference TRBV30 and TRBJ2-3 gives the full variable domain: SQTIHQWPATLVQPVGSPLSLECTVEGTSNPNLYWYRQAAGRGLQLLFYSVGIGQISSEVPQNLSASRPQDRQFILSSKKLLLSDSGFYLCAWTRGTDTQYFGPGTRLTVL.

The chain uses TRBV5-1 and TRBJ2-2; D gene ambiguous. The germline CDR1 and CDR2 sequences are SGHRS and YFSETQ. This CDR3 contains 15 residues. V lost 0 bases to trimming and J lost 1 base, with 7 bases between them. CDR3 bases: TGCGCCAGCAGCTTGGTTCCTTGGAACACCGGGGAGCTGTTTTTT. Protein product: CASSLVPWNTGELFF.

The chain links TRBV10-2 to TRBJ2-3; 11 bases fit TRBD2. In germline, CDR1 is WSHSY, CDR2 SAAADI. The CDR3 spans 16 residues. V lost 6 bases to trimming and J lost 1 base; unmatched junction nucleotides: 6. CDR3 residues: CASRETGLAGTDTQYF. CDR3 nucleotide sequence: TGCGCCAGCAGGGAAACGGGACTAGCGGGCACAGATACGCAGTATTTT.

This clone was found a few times. The chain links TRBV5-8 to TRBJ2-7; D is possibly TRBD2 (7 bases). This CDR3 comprises 14 residues. Germline values: CDR1 SGHTS, CDR2 YDEGEE. The V gene lost 7 bases and the J gene lost 2 bases, with 16 bases spanning the gap. CDR3 sequence reads: CASSHLGGPYEQYF. The CDR3 DNA sequence: TGTGCCAGCTCCCACCTGGGGGGGCCCTACGAGCAGTACTTC.

This clone is a singleton in its sample. V is TRBV4-1 and J is TRBJ1-2; D unresolved. The V gene lost 0 bases and the J gene lost 8 bases, with 25 bases spanning the gap. The V gene's germline CDR1 is MGHRA and CDR2 YSYEKL. CDR3 size: 18 residues. CDR3 sequence (DNA): TGCGCCAGCAGCCAAGAAAGGGATAATTATGGGCTAGCTAGCGGCTACACCTTC. It encodes CASSQERDNYGLASGYTF.

The chain employs TRBV7-9 and TRBJ2-7, with no clear D. The V end lost 5 bases, the J end lost 4 bases, and 9 bases lay between the germline ends. The CDR3 runs to 12 residues. Germline V gives CDR1 SEHNR, CDR2 FQNEAQ (reference sequence). CDR3 coding DNA: TGTGCCAGCAGCCTCCAGGAATACGAGCAGTACTTC. Translated, it gives CASSLQEYEQYF.

The chain has TRBV7-2 and TRBJ1-5; D perhaps matches TRBD1 (5 bases). V lost 5 bases and J 4 bases, leaving 12 bases between the germline ends. The CDR3 is 14 amino acids. From germline, CDR1 is SGHTA and CDR2 FQGNSA. CDR3 residues: CASSLDSGNQPQHF. DNA for the CDR3: TGTGCCAGCAGCCTAGACAGCGGAAATCAGCCCCAGCATTTT.

This chain uses TRBV5-8 with TRBJ1-2, with 8 bases identical to TRBD1. The trim removed 4 bases at V and 0 bases at J, leaving 8 bases unmatched. CDR1 and CDR2 from the germline V gene are SGHTS and YDEGEE. The CDR3 consists of 16 residues. CDR3 bases: TGTGCCAGCAGCCTTCAGGACAGGGCTTCTAACTATGGCTACACCTTC. As protein: CASSLQDRASNYGYTF. The variable domain in full, with the rest retrieved from reference TRBV5-8 and TRBJ1-2, is EAGVTQSPTHLIKTRGQQATLRCSPISGHTSVYWYQQALGLGLQFLLWYDEGEERNRGNFPPRFSGRQFPNYSSELNVNALELEDSALYLCASSLQDRASNYGYTFGSGTRLTVV.

This clone showed up just a few times. The V and J genes are TRBV6-5 and TRBJ1-3, with D maybe TRBD1 (6 bases). The CDR3 totals 15 residues. V was shortened by 6 bases and J by 0 bases, with 12 bases between the two germline ends. CDR1 and CDR2 (germline): MNHEY, SVGAGI. CDR3 nucleotide sequence: TGTGCCAGCAGATTGGGGGCGAACTCTGGAAACACCATATATTTT. Translating it yields CASRLGANSGNTIYF.

This chain joins TRBV19 and TRBJ1-5, with D tentatively TRBD1 (6 bases). Trimming removed 10 bases at V and 5 bases at J, with 15 bases between. Germline lookup yields CDR1 LNHDA and CDR2 SQIVND (reference sequence). The CDR3 extends over 13 amino acids. In DNA form, the CDR3 reads TGTGCCACGAACAGGGATTGGGATCAGCCCCAGCATTTT. It encodes CATNRDWDQPQHF. The full variable domain, in which reference TRBV19 and TRBJ1-5 provide the parts outside the CDR3, is DGGITQSPKYLFRKEGQNVTLSCEQNLNHDAMYWYRQDPGQGLRLIYYSQIVNDFQKGDIAEGYSVSREKKESFPLTVTSAQKNPTAFYLCATNRDWDQPQHFGDGTRLSIL.

The V and J genes are TRBV29-1 and TRBJ1-2; D is undetermined. In germline, CDR1 is SQVTM, CDR2 ANQGSEA. The CDR3 has 12 amino acids. V was cut by 5 bases and J by 6 bases, with 13 bases left in between. The CDR3 nucleotides read TGCAGCGTTTTCGTTCAGGTTGATGGCTACACCTTC. It specifies CSVFVQVDGYTF.

The sample holds one count of this clone. J is TRBJ2-7 and V is TRBV4-1; D remains ambiguous. CDR1 is MGHRA, CDR2 YSYEKL, per germline. Trimming took off 4 bases at V and 3 bases at J, with 13 bases between the two ends. This CDR3 region has 14 residues. This CDR3 is CASSPPGLVYEQYF. The CDR3 DNA follows: TGCGCCAGCAGCCCCCCCGGTTTAGTCTACGAGCAGTACTTC.

The chain uses TRBV4-3 and TRBJ1-2; TRBD1 agrees at 8 bases. Unmatched junction bases numbered 12, after V lost 4 bases and J lost 8 bases. CDR3 length equals 15 residues. Germline V gene data show CDR1 as LGHNA and CDR2 as YSLEER. The CDR3 DNA is TGCGCCAGCAGCCCACAGCCGGACAGGGCAGAAGGCTACACCTTC. It yields the protein CASSPQPDRAEGYTF.

The rearrangement uses TRBV28 and TRBJ2-6, with TRBD1 matching 7 bases. Germline CDR1 reads MDHEN; CDR2 reads SYDVKM. This CDR3 comprises 18 residues. V lost 7 bases and J lost 0; bases outside the gene matches: 12. CDR3 amino acids: CASTSPGTVVSGANVLTF. CDR3 nucleotides: TGTGCCAGCACCTCCCCCGGGACAGTTGTCTCTGGGGCCAACGTCCTGACTTTC.

The V and J genes are TRBV4-2 and TRBJ1-4, with D perhaps TRBD1 (6 bases). The CDR3 is 16 residues long. Germline loops: CDR1 LGHNA, CDR2 YNFKEQ. V shed 1 base and J shed 5 bases, with 14 bases lying between them. CDR3 in amino acids: CASSQVGSQGNEKLFF. The CDR3 DNA reads as TGTGCCAGCAGCCAAGTAGGAAGTCAGGGGAATGAAAAACTGTTTTTT.

The J gene is TRBJ1-5, the V gene TRBV6-5, with TRBD1 as a possible D gene (5 bases). The CDR3 has 14 amino acids. The V and J ends lost 4 bases and 6 bases respectively, with 13 bases between them. Germline V lookup: CDR1 MNHEY, CDR2 SVGAGI. The CDR3 DNA follows: TGTGCCAGCAGTTCAGGCAGGGCTGGTCAGCCCCAGCATTTT. Translation gives CASSSGRAGQPQHF.

The chain carries TRBV6-6 and TRBJ1-2, with D possibly matching TRBD1 (6 bases). The CDR3 covers 10 residues. Germline V CDR1 and CDR2: MNHNY, SVGAGI (reference sequence). Trimming shortened V by 6 bases and J by 13 bases, and 12 bases separated the two germline ends. The CDR3 loop is CASSTGRLTF. The CDR3 DNA reads TGTGCCAGCAGCACAGGGCGGCTCACCTTC.

This clone was recorded only once. The rearrangement uses TRBV19 and TRBJ2-7; TRBD1 agrees at 8 bases. The trim removed 6 bases at V and 3 bases at J, leaving 4 bases unmatched. CDR3 length: 13 amino acids. Germline V lookup: CDR1 LNHDA, CDR2 SQIVND (reference sequence). The CDR3 coding sequence is TGTGCCAGTAGCGCCGGACAGGGCTACGAGCAGTACTTC. Translated, it gives CASSAGQGYEQYF.

The DNA for the CDR3 is TGTGCCAGCTCACCCCAGGAGGGCGCCTACGAGCAGTACTTC. It codes for CASSPQEGAYEQYF. The chain couples TRBV18 to TRBJ2-7; D possibly corresponds to TRBD2 (6 bases). Germline V gene lookup returns CDR1 KGHSH and CDR2 LQKENI. This CDR3 comprises 14 residues. Trimming pared 3 bases from V and 2 bases from J, leaving 11 bases between.

A single count supports this clone. The chain combines TRBV12-5 with TRBJ1-5; D is undetermined. V shed 5 bases and J shed 0 bases, with 11 bases lying between them. The CDR3 has 15 amino acids. Germline V gene lookup returns CDR1 LGHNT and CDR2 FRNRAP. Here the CDR3 DNA reads TGTGCTAGTGGTCCCGACGGACTTAGCAATCAGCCCCAGCATTTT. This encodes CASGPDGLSNQPQHF.

CDR3 region: CASAGQGGNQPQHF. In DNA, the CDR3 is TGTGCCAGCGCCGGACAGGGTGGCAATCAGCCCCAGCATTTT. The V call is TRBV6-6, the J call TRBJ1-5; 8 bases align to TRBD1. The ends lost 8 bases at V and 2 bases at J; junction bases unmatched: 5. This CDR3 comprises 14 residues. Germline values: CDR1 MNHNY, CDR2 SVGAGI (reference sequence).

This chain uses TRBV7-9 with TRBJ1-2; TRBD1 aligns across 8 bases. V shed 5 bases and J 13 bases; nucleotides not matched to a gene: 21. The CDR3 is 16 residues long. Germline CDR1 and CDR2: SEHNR and FQNEAQ (reference sequence). CDR3 sequence (DNA): TGTGCCAGCAGCCCCCGCTCAGGGGGCAGGGACCTTCGTCCCACCTTC. Protein sequence: CASSPRSGGRDLRPTF.

The chain links TRBV6-5 to TRBJ2-7; tentatively, D is TRBD2 (5 bases). The CDR3 runs to 12 residues. Trimming removed 6 bases at V and 6 bases at J, with 12 bases between. Germline V lookup: CDR1 MNHEY, CDR2 SVGAGI. The CDR3 nucleotides read TGTGCCAGCAGCCCGTTTGGGAGCGAGCAGTACTTC. It specifies CASSPFGSEQYF.

The chain recombines TRBV7-2 with TRBJ1-3, with D possibly TRBD1 on 5 matching bases. This CDR3 has 12 amino acids. The V and J ends lost 5 bases and 10 bases respectively, with 12 bases between them. Germline CDR1 reads SGHTA; CDR2 reads FQGNSA. CDR3 nucleotide sequence: TGTGCCAGCAGCCTCCAGACAGAGACCATATATTTT. Translating gives CASSLQTETIYF.

The genes are TRBV6-1 and TRBJ1-1; no definite D call. V was clipped by 5 bases and J by 11 bases, with 21 bases between them. The CDR3 extends over 14 amino acids. Germline loops: CDR1 MNHNS, CDR2 SASEGT. In DNA form, the CDR3 reads TGTGCCAGCAGTTCCTCGGGAAGGGTAGTCTTGGCTTTCTTT. Amino acid sequence: CASSSSGRVVLAFF.

Only one count was recorded for this clone. This chain links TRBV5-4 with TRBJ1-4, with 9 bases matching TRBD1. The CDR3 sequence is 18 residues long. J gave up 8 bases and V 5 bases, and 19 bases lay outside the gene matches. The germline V gene encodes CDR1 SGHNT and CDR2 YYREEE (reference sequence). The CDR3: CASSSQIGNRGLREKLFF. The CDR3 nucleotides are TGTGCCAGCAGTAGTCAGATCGGAAACAGGGGGCTCCGGGAAAAACTGTTTTTT.